This TCR beta chain was documented in a study of Tregs in tolerant kidney transplant recipients. Profiling relied on immunoSEQ multiplex PCR, and the TCRdb table lists in-frame clones only, not all of them. The data show some 70,000 clones, around 90% seen once. The V gene's germline CDR1 is SGHRS and CDR2 YFSETQ. The CDR3 covers 12 residues. After removal of 2 bases from V and 6 bases from J, the junction contained 1 base not matched to a gene. Unstimulated regulatory T cells (CD4+CD25+CD127-), CD4+CD25- non-regulatory cells, CD4 and CD8 cells were FACS-sorted from thawed PBMCs. The chain carries TRBV5-1 and TRBJ2-7, with 8 bases aligning to TRBD1. This sequence was found in a human donor who received a combined kidney and bone marrow transplant. The sequences come from CD4+ T cells from blood, collected before the transplant. CDR3 bases: TGCGCCAGCAGCTTAGACAGGGGCGAGCAGTACTTC. This translates into CASSLDRGEQYF.